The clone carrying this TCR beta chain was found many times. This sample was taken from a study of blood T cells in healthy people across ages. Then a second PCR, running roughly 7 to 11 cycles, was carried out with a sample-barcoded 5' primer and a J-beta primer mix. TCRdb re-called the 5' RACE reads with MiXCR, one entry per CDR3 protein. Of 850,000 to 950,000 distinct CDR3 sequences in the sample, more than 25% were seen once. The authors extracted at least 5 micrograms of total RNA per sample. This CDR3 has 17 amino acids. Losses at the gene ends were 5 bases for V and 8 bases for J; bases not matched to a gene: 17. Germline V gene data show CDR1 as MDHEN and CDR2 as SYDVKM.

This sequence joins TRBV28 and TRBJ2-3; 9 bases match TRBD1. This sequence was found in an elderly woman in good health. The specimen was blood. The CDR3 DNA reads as TGTGCCAGCAGTCCACCTACCGGGACAGGGTCGGTTGGTACGCAGTATTTT. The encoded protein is CASSPPTGTGSVGTQYF.